Listed here are 31 T cell receptor beta chains from one sample, sequenced in a study of blood T cell repertoires in COVID-19. Measured with immunoSEQ multiplex PCR; TCRdb has only the in-frame clones, and not every one. The sample lists about 150,000 clones; approximately 86% were seen once. The specimen was peripheral blood. The origin of the receptors is an elderly woman with COVID-19, enrolled during active disease.

This clone was seen a few times. The genes are TRBV10-3 and TRBJ2-7, with no clear D. CDR1 and CDR2 from the germline V gene are ENHRY and SYGVKD. V shed 11 bases and J shed 0 bases, with 14 bases lying between them. The CDR3 consists of 13 residues. The CDR3: CASRDTHSYEQYF. The CDR3 region has the DNA TGTGCCTCAAGAGACACTCACTCCTACGAGCAGTACTTC.

V and J are TRBV6-5 and TRBJ2-1; D is perhaps TRBD1 (6 bases). From germline, CDR1 is MNHEY and CDR2 SVGAGI. V lost 0 bases, J lost 4 bases, and 13 bases lay in between. This CDR3 is 16 amino acids long. The CDR3 loop reads CASSYSGRRGYNEQFF. DNA for the CDR3: TGTGCCAGCAGTTACTCCGGCCGCAGGGGTTACAATGAGCAGTTCTTC.

This chain links TRBV28 with TRBJ2-1, with 7 bases identical to TRBD1. V was pared by 3 bases and J by 0 bases, with 5 bases of the junction left unmatched. The CDR3 runs 16 residues. Germline V gene lookup returns CDR1 MDHEN and CDR2 SYDVKM. As DNA, the CDR3 is TGTGCCAGCAGTTTGACAGGGAAAAGCTCCTACAATGAGCAGTTCTTC. It is translated as CASSLTGKSSYNEQFF.

The rearrangement joins TRBV5-4 to TRBJ2-1; the match to TRBD2 covers 9 bases. CDR1 and CDR2 (germline): SGHNT, YYREEE (reference sequence). V dropped 7 bases and J dropped 0; count of bases not matched to a gene: 5. The CDR3 length is 15 residues. CDR3 region: CASGVSGSSYNEQFF. CDR3 DNA sequence: TGTGCCAGCGGGGTTAGCGGGAGCTCCTACAATGAGCAGTTCTTC.

This clone was counted once. The J gene is TRBJ2-7, the V gene TRBV7-8, with TRBD2 as a possible D gene (6 bases). The CDR3 spans 17 residues. Germline values: CDR1 SGHVS, CDR2 FQNEAQ. The V and J ends lost 1 base and 0 bases respectively, with 16 bases between them. The CDR3 region is CASSLGQTAGLSYEQYF. In DNA, the CDR3 is TGTGCCAGCAGCTTAGGCCAGACAGCGGGCCTCTCCTACGAGCAGTACTTC. Combining the CDR3 with reference TRBV7-8 and TRBJ2-7 gives the whole variable domain GAGVSQSPRYKVAKRGQDVALRCDPISGHVSLFWYQQALGQGPEFLTYFQNEAQLDKSGLPSDRFFAERPEGSVSTLKIQRTQQEDSAVYLCASSLGQTAGLSYEQYFGPGTRLTVT.

In its sample, this clone was seen once. The J gene is TRBJ2-1, the V gene TRBV5-4; 7 bases map to TRBD2. CDR3 length equals 16 residues. Germline V gene sequence: CDR1 SGHNT, CDR2 YYREEE (reference sequence). Germline trimming cut 2 bases from V and 6 bases from J; bases unmatched to any gene: 11. This CDR3 reads CASSFNPAGVGNEQFF. CDR3 nucleotide sequence: TGTGCCAGCAGCTTCAATCCTGCGGGAGTGGGCAATGAGCAGTTCTTC.

The chain carries TRBV12-3 or TRBV12-4 and TRBJ2-1; D unresolved. The CDR3 runs 12 residues. The V gene lost 2 bases and the J gene lost 12 bases, with 11 bases spanning the gap. The CDR3 DNA is TGTGCCAGCAGTTTAAGTCGTCCGGGGCAGTTCTTC. This sequence encodes CASSLSRPGQFF.

The chain joins TRBV14 to TRBJ1-6; no clear D gene. This CDR3 contains 17 residues. Trimming removed 0 bases from V and 0 bases from J, with 9 bases in between. Germline V CDR1 and CDR2: SGHDN, FVKESK. This chain's CDR3 is CASSQEVGSSYNSPLHF. CDR3 sequence (DNA): TGTGCCAGCAGCCAAGAGGTGGGGAGCTCCTATAATTCACCCCTCCACTTT.

This chain links TRBV6-1 with TRBJ1-1, with no clear D. Germline-derived CDR1 and CDR2 are MNHNS and SASEGT. The V end was cut by 1 base, the J end by 0 bases, with 9 bases between. This CDR3 contains 15 residues. In nucleotides, the CDR3 is TGTGCCAGCAGTGAAGTTACAGCTATGAACACTGAAGCTTTCTTT. It encodes CASSEVTAMNTEAFF.

This chain links TRBV5-8 with TRBJ1-3; D not resolved. With 2 bases removed from V and 1 base from J, the gap between germline ends came to 7 bases. This CDR3 region has 14 residues. Germline assignment: CDR1 SGHTS and CDR2 YDEGEE. The CDR3 loop is CASSLGVSGNTIYF. As DNA, the CDR3 is TGTGCCAGCAGCTTAGGAGTTTCTGGAAACACCATATATTTT.

The chain employs TRBV5-1 and TRBJ2-5, with 7 bases lining up with TRBD2. CDR1 SGHRS and CDR2 YFSETQ come from the germline V gene. The CDR3 has 16 amino acids. J was trimmed by 4 bases and V by 4 bases; bases with no gene match: 13. The CDR3 DNA follows: TGCGCCAGCAGCCTTCGACTAGCTGTAGTTTCAGAGACCCAGTACTTC. Its translation is CASSLRLAVVSETQYF.

This chain links TRBV18 with TRBJ1-4, with D possibly being TRBD1 (6 bases). CDR3 length equals 15 residues. Between the trimmed V and J ends, which lost 2 bases and 8 bases, there was a span of 15 bases. CDR1 and CDR2 (germline): KGHSH, LQKENI. CDR3 loop: CASSPGQSDSEKLFF. The CDR3 DNA is TGTGCCAGCTCACCAGGACAGTCAGATTCCGAAAAACTGTTTTTT.

There are a few counts of this clone. This chain links TRBV27 with TRBJ2-7; a possible D gene is TRBD1 (6 bases). CDR1 is MNHEY, CDR2 SMNVEV, per germline (reference sequence). This CDR3 region has 14 residues. Deletions cut 3 bases from V and 2 bases from J, with 11 bases between. This CDR3 is CASSFGQIPYEQYF. The CDR3, as DNA: TGTGCCAGCAGTTTCGGACAGATCCCCTACGAGCAGTACTTC.

The rearrangement joins TRBV2 to TRBJ1-1; no reliable D call. Per the germline V gene, CDR1 is SNHLY and CDR2 is FYNNEI. Trimming pared 4 bases from V and 11 bases from J, leaving 8 bases between. The CDR3 extends over 10 amino acids. CDR3 amino acids: CASSGARAFF. CDR3 coding DNA: TGTGCCAGCAGTGGGGCCCGGGCTTTCTTT.

This clone was detected once. The chain joins TRBV6-5 to TRBJ1-1; the match to TRBD1 covers 7 bases. V lost 7 bases, J lost 3 bases, and 8 bases stayed unmatched. Per the germline V gene, CDR1 is MNHEY and CDR2 is SVGAGI. The CDR3 runs to 14 residues. As DNA, the CDR3 is TGTGCCAGCAAAGACAGGGATCAGTACACTGAAGCTTTCTTT. Its translation: CASKDRDQYTEAFF.

CDR3 DNA sequence: TGTGCCAGTAGCCCCTCGGGACTAGCAGCTGGGGAGCAGTTCTTC. It translates to CASSPSGLAAGEQFF. The V gene is TRBV19, the J gene TRBJ2-1; 9 nucleotides match TRBD2. After removal of 6 bases from V and 10 bases from J, the junction contained 13 bases not matched to a gene. Germline-derived CDR1 and CDR2 are LNHDA and SQIVND (reference sequence). This CDR3 has 15 amino acids. The variable domain in full, completed from reference TRBV19 and TRBJ2-1, reads DGGITQSPKYLFRKEGQNVTLSCEQNLNHDAMYWYRQDPGQGLRLIYYSQIVNDFQKGDIAEGYSVSREKKESFPLTVTSAQKNPTAFYLCASSPSGLAAGEQFFGPGTRLTVL.

The chain links TRBV27 to TRBJ2-5; weak D call: TRBD2 (5 bases). Trimming removed 2 bases from V and 4 bases from J, with 11 bases in between. Germline values: CDR1 MNHEY, CDR2 SMNVEV (reference sequence). The CDR3 contains 14 residues. The CDR3 region is CASSLVGIGETQYF. The CDR3, as DNA: TGTGCCAGCAGTTTAGTCGGGATAGGAGAGACCCAGTACTTC.

The gene calls are TRBV28 and TRBJ2-5, with 7 bases that match TRBD2. The ends lost 2 bases at V and 2 bases at J; junction bases unmatched: 8. Germline V gene sequence: CDR1 MDHEN, CDR2 SYDVKM. The CDR3 has 16 residues. CDR3 in DNA: TGTGCCAGCAGTTTAGCAGCGGGGAGCTTACAAGAGACCCAGTACTTC. Translation gives CASSLAAGSLQETQYF.

The chain combines TRBV10-3 with TRBJ2-5; possible D gene TRBD2, 6 bases. Germline assignment: CDR1 ENHRY and CDR2 SYGVKD. The CDR3 consists of 15 residues. V shed 4 bases and J shed 4 bases, with 16 bases lying between them. In DNA form, the CDR3 reads TGTGCCATCAGTGTTACTTCCGGGACTGGAGAGACCCAGTACTTC. As protein: CAISVTSGTGETQYF.

The chain has TRBV7-9 and TRBJ2-1, with D possibly being TRBD1 (5 bases). The CDR3 sequence is 13 residues long. With 4 bases removed from V and 8 bases from J, the gap between germline ends came to 12 bases. Germline V CDR1 and CDR2: SEHNR, FQNEAQ (reference sequence). Written as DNA, the CDR3 is TGTGCCAGCAGCTCCCTACAGGCCCATGAGCAGTTCTTC. Translation: CASSSLQAHEQFF. Using reference TRBV7-9 and TRBJ2-1 for the parts outside the CDR3, the full variable domain is DTGVSQNPRHKITKRGQNVTFRCDPISEHNRLYWYRQTLGQGPEFLTYFQNEAQLEKSRLLSDRFSAERPKGSFSTLEIQRTEQGDSAMYLCASSSLQAHEQFFGPGTRLTVL.

This chain connects TRBV28 to TRBJ2-3; 12 bases line up with TRBD2. The germline V gene has CDR1 MDHEN and CDR2 SYDVKM. The CDR3 is 16 amino acids. V lost 7 bases and J lost 2; bases outside the gene matches: 7. The DNA of the CDR3 is TGTGCCAGCACTCTAGCGGGAGGGCCTGACACAGATACGCAGTATTTT. This sequence encodes CASTLAGGPDTDTQYF.

This clone appeared a single time. The gene calls are TRBV6-1 and TRBJ1-5; 9 nucleotides match TRBD1. The germline gives CDR1 MNHNS, CDR2 SASEGT. After removal of 6 bases from V and 1 base from J, the junction contained 4 bases not matched to a gene. The CDR3 length is 15 residues. Here the CDR3 DNA reads TGTGCCAGCAGCTCGACAGGGGGAAGCAATCAGCCCCAGCATTTT. It yields the protein CASSSTGGSNQPQHF.

The chain employs TRBV19 and TRBJ1-6, with D tentatively TRBD1 (6 bases). This CDR3 spans 19 amino acids. Trimming left V 4 bases short and J 2 bases short, with 21 bases between. Germline CDR1 and CDR2: LNHDA and SQIVND (reference sequence). The CDR3 DNA is TGTGCCAGTAGTAGCCGGGACACCGACCTCCACCCCTATAATTCACCCCTCCACTTT. Translation gives CASSSRDTDLHPYNSPLHF.

This rearrangement joins TRBV11-2 to TRBJ1-4, with TRBD1 identical over 9 bases. There are 15 residues in the CDR3. After removal of 5 bases from V and 4 bases from J, the junction contained 5 bases not matched to a gene. CDR1 and CDR2 from the germline V gene are SGHAT and FQNNGV. CDR3 bases: TGTGCCAGCAGCGAACAGACAGGGGGTAATGAAAAACTGTTTTTT. Its translation: CASSEQTGGNEKLFF.

This clone was seen a handful of times. This chain connects TRBV27 to TRBJ1-5; D is undetermined. V was clipped by 3 bases and J by 2 bases, with 5 bases between them. The CDR3 contains 13 residues. Germline-derived CDR1 and CDR2 are MNHEY and SMNVEV (reference sequence). CDR3 sequence (DNA): TGTGCCAGCAGTTTTATTCGCAATCAGCCCCAGCATTTT. Protein sequence: CASSFIRNQPQHF.

V is TRBV4-2 and J is TRBJ1-6, with D perhaps TRBD1 (6 bases). Trimming shortened V by 8 bases and J by 7 bases, and 24 bases separated the two germline ends. Per germline, CDR1 LGHNA and CDR2 YNFKEQ. The CDR3 is 17 residues long. For the CDR3, the DNA is TGTGCCAGCTCGTCACTCCCCTGGGGGGGGCAGAATTCACCCCTCCACTTT. Translated: CASSSLPWGGQNSPLHF.

Written as DNA, the CDR3 is TGCGCCAGCAGCCATACAGGGATCTCCTACGAGCAGTACTTC. Its protein is CASSHTGISYEQYF. This chain uses TRBV5-1 with TRBJ2-7, with D maybe TRBD1 (6 bases). The germline gives CDR1 SGHRS, CDR2 YFSETQ. This CDR3 has 14 amino acids. The V end lost 4 bases, the J end lost 0 bases, and 11 bases lay between the germline ends.

The chain uses TRBV28 and TRBJ1-5, with 7 bases matching TRBD1. The CDR3 has 17 residues. Germline assignment: CDR1 MDHEN and CDR2 SYDVKM. With 6 bases clipped from V and 3 bases from J, the junction kept 14 bases outside the gene matches. The chain's CDR3 is CASRPTGASMANQPQHF. CDR3 nucleotide sequence: TGTGCCAGCAGGCCAACAGGGGCCTCCATGGCCAATCAGCCCCAGCATTTT. Combining the CDR3 with reference TRBV28 and TRBJ1-5 gives the whole variable domain DVKVTQSSRYLVKRTGEKVFLECVQDMDHENMFWYRQDPGLGLRLIYFSYDVKMKEKGDIPEGYSVSREKKERFSLILESASTNQTSMYLCASRPTGASMANQPQHFGDGTRLSIL.

This clone was picked up one time. The V gene is TRBV27, the J gene TRBJ2-3; maybe TRBD2 (6 bases). Germline V gene sequence: CDR1 MNHEY, CDR2 SMNVEV (reference sequence). Trimming removed 5 bases at V and 6 bases at J, with 12 bases between. CDR3 size: 13 residues. The CDR3 DNA reads TGTGCCAGCAGTCCTGGGACTGTGGATACGCAGTATTTT. Translating it yields CASSPGTVDTQYF.

This clone was observed a single time. V gene TRBV4-1 combines with J gene TRBJ2-5; 7 nucleotides align to TRBD2. Germline trimming cut 0 bases from V and 4 bases from J; bases unmatched to any gene: 8. Germline values: CDR1 MGHRA, CDR2 YSYEKL. The CDR3 spans 16 residues. The CDR3 coding sequence is TGCGCCAGCAGCCAAGACGTGGCGGGAGTTGGAGAGACCCAGTACTTC. It is translated as CASSQDVAGVGETQYF.

In this sample, this clone turned up once. One end of the junction does not line up with germline, which may come from a read error. The chain recombines TRBV7-7 with TRBJ2-3, with 11 nucleotides matching TRBD2. Germline V gene data show CDR1 as SSHAT and CDR2 as FNYEAQ (reference sequence). The CDR3 spans 16 residues. DNA for the CDR3: TGTGCTAGCAGCATGGGGACTAGCGGCTACACAGATACGCAGTATTTT. The encoded protein is CASSMGTSGYTDTQYF.